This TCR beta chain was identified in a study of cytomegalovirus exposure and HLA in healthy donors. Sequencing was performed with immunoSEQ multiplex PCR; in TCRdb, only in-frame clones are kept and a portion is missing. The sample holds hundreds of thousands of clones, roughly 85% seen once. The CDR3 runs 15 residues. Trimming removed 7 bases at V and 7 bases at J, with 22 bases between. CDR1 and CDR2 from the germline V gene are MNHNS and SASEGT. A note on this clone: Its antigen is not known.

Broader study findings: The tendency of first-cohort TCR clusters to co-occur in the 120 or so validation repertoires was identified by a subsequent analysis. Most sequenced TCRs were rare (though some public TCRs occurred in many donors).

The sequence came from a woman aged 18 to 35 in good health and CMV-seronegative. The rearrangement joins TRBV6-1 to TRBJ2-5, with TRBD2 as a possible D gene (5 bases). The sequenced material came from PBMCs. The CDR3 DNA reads TGTGCCAGCACTCACCGGGCATTCGAGGGAGCGACCCAGTACTTC. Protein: CASTHRAFEGATQYF.